The clone carrying this T cell receptor beta chain has just a few counts. As handled by the study authors: Quantification of nucleated cells was approximated via reference gene primer amplification. The assay was immunoSEQ multiplex PCR, and TCRdb's table has in-frame clones only and misses some. D and trimming come from the DNA, and the V and J calls and clone size come from that table. The repertoire includes 150,000 to 200,000 clones, about 80% of them detected once, and 3% to 3.5% sits in the top ten. This entry is derived from a study of blood T cell repertoires in COVID-19. About the study: Both acute and convalescent COVID-19 samples were obtained from the United States, Italy and Spain.

CDR1 is SNHLY, CDR2 FYNNEI, per germline. V lost 2 bases and J 0 bases, leaving 11 bases between the germline ends. This CDR3 is built from 16 residues. This study enrolled people aged about 18 to 100 from about two dozen US geographic areas. Two negative PCRs, clearance, or symptom resolution were required of recovered Cohort 3 donors. Sequenced input: PBMCs or T cells enriched from blood (not recorded which). V usage is TRBV2 and J usage is TRBJ2-1; the D gene is possibly TRBD2 (5 bases). This clonotype originated in a woman aged 55-70 years who had recovered from COVID-19. The CDR3 nucleotides read TGTGCCAGCAGTGAAAGGGAGAGTTACTCCTACAATGAGCAGTTCTTC. Its translation: CASSERESYSYNEQFF.